This entry describes one T cell receptor beta chain. The antigen is undetermined. Germline V CDR1 and CDR2: KGHDR, SFDVKD. CDR3 length equals 14 residues. These data belong to a study of CXCR3-negative and CXCR3-positive naive CD8 T cells. Via 5' RACE with UMI labels, TRB cDNA libraries were prepared. TCRdb reprocessed the 5' RACE reads; each CDR3 protein has one entry and no DNA is given. This listing includes some 130,000 distinct CDR3 sequences. General study findings and limits: Relative to CXCR3-negative naive cells, CXCR3-positive naive cells had more hydrophobic TRB CDR3s. Similar TRBV-TRBJ usage characterized naive CXCR3-negative and CXCR3-positive cells; memory cells differed.

Material: naive CXCR3+ CD8+ T cells from blood. Subset denoted: CD45RO-CCR7+CD27+CD95- naive CD8+ T cells expressing CXCR3 (TNR3+). This receptor was taken from a human donor in good health. Some clones in this sample may be carry-over from other donors' samples. The chain carries TRBV24-1 and TRBJ1-5. This chain's CDR3 is CATSDFDSNQPQHF.